One sample yielded the 20 T cell receptor beta chains listed below, sequenced in a study of shared clonotypes between healthy human individuals. TCRdb's copy holds only in-frame clones and misses some; the assay was immunoSEQ multiplex PCR. The sample has 2 million to 2.5 million clones, around 92% seen once. The sequencing sample was made of naive CD4+ T cells from PBMCs. Subset: CD45RA+ positively selected. The receptors derive from a man aged 18 to 30 in good health. Some clones in this sample may be carry-over from other donors' samples.

The chain joins TRBV5-8 to TRBJ2-5; D is tentatively TRBD1 or TRBD2 (5 bases each). Germline-derived CDR1 and CDR2 are SGHTS and YDEGEE. The CDR3 is 13 residues long. The V gene lost 2 bases and the J gene lost 5 bases, with 10 bases spanning the gap. CDR3 amino acids: CASSFQRDETQYF. For the CDR3, the DNA is TGTGCCAGCAGCTTTCAACGGGACGAGACCCAGTACTTC.

This chain joins TRBV9 and TRBJ2-5; perhaps TRBD2 as D (5 bases). This CDR3 has 14 residues. Trimming removed 0 bases from V and 3 bases from J, with 9 bases in between. CDR1 and CDR2 from the germline V gene are SGDLS and YYNGEE. CDR3 nucleotide sequence: TGTGCCAGCAGCGTAGTCGGGGAGAAAGAGACCCAGTACTTC. Protein: CASSVVGEKETQYF.

The CDR3 bases are TGTGCCAGCAGTCCGACTAGCGGGACCGTCCGGGAGCAGTACTTC. Translation: CASSPTSGTVREQYF. The chain has TRBV6-6 and TRBJ2-7; 11 bases line up with TRBD2. This CDR3 is built from 15 residues. CDR1 MNHNY and CDR2 SVGAGI come from the germline V gene (reference sequence). V was pared by 5 bases and J by 7 bases, with 10 bases of the junction left unmatched.

The V gene is TRBV11-3, the J gene TRBJ2-2, with D possibly being TRBD2 (6 bases). Germline V lookup: CDR1 SGHNT, CDR2 YENEEA. CDR3 length equals 15 residues. The ends were cut back, 4 bases at V and 0 bases at J, with 9 bases in the middle. As DNA, the CDR3 is TGTGCCAGCAGCTCTGGAGGGACGAACACCGGGGAGCTGTTTTTT. This gives the protein CASSSGGTNTGELFF.

A note on this clone: The sample carries other DNA sequences with the same CDR3. The chain uses TRBV2 and TRBJ2-7, with TRBD1 matching 9 bases. In germline, CDR1 is SNHLY, CDR2 FYNNEI. The CDR3 covers 13 residues. With 4 bases clipped from V and 5 bases from J, the junction kept 3 bases outside the gene matches. As DNA, the CDR3 is TGTGCCAGCAGTGGACAGGGGGGGAACGAGCAGTACTTC. It specifies CASSGQGGNEQYF.

The chain is built from TRBV5-5 and TRBJ2-3, with D tentatively TRBD1 or TRBD2 (5 bases each). Germline values: CDR1 SGHKS, CDR2 YYEKEE (reference sequence). V gave up 0 bases and J gave up 3 bases, with 14 bases separating them. This CDR3 is built from 16 residues. CDR3 sequence (DNA): TGTGCCAGCAGCTTGGGGCAGGGATGGAGGACAGATACGCAGTATTTT. Translation gives CASSLGQGWRTDTQYF.

This clone appeared once. The rearrangement uses TRBV20-1 and TRBJ2-1, with D possibly being TRBD1 or TRBD2 (5 bases each). Trimming took 8 bases from V and 15 from J, leaving 20 bases between them. Germline V CDR1 and CDR2: DFQATT, SNEGSKA (reference sequence). The CDR3 is 11 amino acids. The CDR3 loop is CSTYGAPGWFF. The DNA of the CDR3 is TGCAGTACCTATGGGGCGCCGGGGTGGTTCTTC.

The genes are TRBV27 and TRBJ2-7; a possible D gene is TRBD2 (5 bases). Germline CDR1 and CDR2: MNHEY and SMNVEV (reference sequence). This CDR3 has 14 residues. Trimming cost V 2 bases and J 1 base, with 9 bases left between them. CDR3 in DNA: TGTGCCAGCAGTTTAGCAGCGGAGTCCTACGAGCAGTACTTC. Its translation: CASSLAAESYEQYF.

This rearrangement joins TRBV5-4 to TRBJ1-1, with TRBD1 as a possible D gene (5 bases). This CDR3 region has 16 residues. Trimming took off 2 bases at V and 5 bases at J, with 19 bases between the two ends. The germline V gene encodes CDR1 SGHNT and CDR2 YYREEE (reference sequence). The CDR3 is CASSLGPGRGNTEAFF. DNA for the CDR3: TGTGCCAGCAGCTTAGGTCCAGGGCGCGGGAATACTGAAGCTTTCTTT.

CDR3 residues: CASSSGLGNSYNEQFF. CDR3 DNA: TGCGCCAGCAGCTCAGGACTAGGGAACTCCTACAATGAGCAGTTCTTC. V usage is TRBV5-1 and J usage is TRBJ2-1, with TRBD2 identical over 7 bases. Germline CDR1 is SGHRS and CDR2 is YFSETQ. The CDR3 contains 16 residues. Trimming removed 3 bases from V and 0 bases from J; junction bases left unmatched: 6.

Worth noting for this clone: The junction differs from germline at one of its ends, possibly a read error. The gene calls are TRBV7-2 and TRBJ2-4; no clear D. This CDR3 is built from 11 residues. Germline assignment: CDR1 SGHTA and CDR2 FQGNSA. The CDR3 reads CASTLGNIQYF. The CDR3 region has the DNA TGTGCCAGCACCTTAGGAAACATTCAGTACTTC.

On this clone: Other DNA sequences from this sample encode an identical CDR3 as well. This chain uses TRBV7-9 with TRBJ1-2; TRBD1 is a possible D gene (6 bases). Germline-derived CDR1 and CDR2 are SEHNR and FQNEAQ (reference sequence). The CDR3 is 13 amino acids. Trimming removed 5 bases at V and 2 bases at J, with 9 bases between. Here the CDR3 reads CASSPDRNYGYTF. The DNA of the CDR3 is TGTGCCAGCAGCCCCGACAGGAACTATGGCTACACCTTC.

This chain links TRBV4-2 with TRBJ2-7, with 8 bases that match TRBD1. Trimming cost V 4 bases and J 4 bases; bases outside gene matches: 9. This CDR3 contains 15 residues. CDR1 is LGHNA and CDR2 is YNFKEQ in the germline V gene. The CDR3: CASSPPGGGKYEQYF. The DNA for the CDR3 is TGTGCCAGCAGCCCCCCAGGGGGCGGCAAGTACGAGCAGTACTTC.

The V gene is TRBV7-8, the J gene TRBJ2-1; 7 bases are a match to TRBD2. This CDR3 spans 12 amino acids. V gave up 6 bases and J gave up 15 bases; unmatched junction bases: 11. CDR1 is SGHVS and CDR2 is FQNEAQ in the germline V gene. For the CDR3, the DNA is TGTGCCAGCAGTCGAACCGGGACTATGGGGTTCTTC. Protein: CASSRTGTMGFF.

V is TRBV5-4 and J is TRBJ1-5; 11 bases line up with TRBD1. Trimming at V came to 3 bases and at J to 3 bases, leaving 5 bases not matched to a gene. From germline, CDR1 is SGHNT and CDR2 YYREEE (reference sequence). The CDR3 totals 16 residues. This CDR3 is CASSWGGQGDNQPQHF. The CDR3 DNA is TGTGCCAGCAGCTGGGGGGGACAGGGGGACAATCAGCCCCAGCATTTT.

This chain uses TRBV28 with TRBJ1-5, with D hard to call. The CDR3 sequence is 18 residues long. The germline V gene has CDR1 MDHEN and CDR2 SYDVKM. V dropped 6 bases and J dropped 1 base, with 22 bases sitting between them. This chain's CDR3 is CASSPMVVRAWSNQPQHF. The CDR3 DNA reads as TGTGCCAGCAGCCCTATGGTCGTAAGAGCTTGGAGCAATCAGCCCCAGCATTTT.

This clone is a singleton in its sample. This rearrangement joins TRBV9 to TRBJ2-1; D uncertain. Germline V gene data show CDR1 as SGDLS and CDR2 as YYNGEE. The CDR3 is 16 residues long. V lost 0 bases and J lost 3, with 13 bases in between. CDR3 residues: CASSVAAQSIYNEQFF. As DNA, the CDR3 is TGTGCCAGCAGCGTAGCCGCACAGAGCATCTACAATGAGCAGTTCTTC. The whole variable domain, filled in from reference TRBV9 and TRBJ2-1, reads DSGVTQTPKHLITATGQRVTLRCSPRSGDLSVYWYQQSLDQGLQFLIQYYNGEERAKGNILERFSAQQFPDLHSELNLSSLELGDSALYFCASSVAAQSIYNEQFFGPGTRLTVL.

This chain uses TRBV6-6 with TRBJ2-7; 11 bases map to TRBD2. Unmatched junction bases numbered 5, after V lost 6 bases and J lost 1 base. CDR1 is MNHNY and CDR2 is SVGAGI in the germline V gene (reference sequence). The CDR3 runs to 15 residues. The CDR3 sequence: CASSKTSGESYEQYF. The CDR3 nucleotides read TGTGCCAGCAGCAAGACTAGCGGGGAGTCCTACGAGCAGTACTTC.

The chain couples TRBV14 to TRBJ2-5; 7 bases are shared with TRBD1. The CDR3 is made up of 14 amino acids. The V gene's germline CDR1 is SGHDN and CDR2 FVKESK. With V trimmed by 4 bases and J by 3 bases, 5 bases remained unmatched. The CDR3 loop is CASSPRQGKETQYF. The CDR3 region has the DNA TGTGCCAGCAGCCCAAGACAGGGAAAAGAGACCCAGTACTTC.

This sequence joins TRBV18 and TRBJ2-3; 10 positions agree with TRBD2. Germline V CDR1 and CDR2: KGHSH, LQKENI. The CDR3 length is 16 residues. V lost 8 bases and J lost 6; bases outside the gene matches: 14. The CDR3 DNA follows: TGTGCCAGCCCTCCAAGGGCTAGCGGGAGTTTTGATACGCAGTATTTT. Translating it yields CASPPRASGSFDTQYF.